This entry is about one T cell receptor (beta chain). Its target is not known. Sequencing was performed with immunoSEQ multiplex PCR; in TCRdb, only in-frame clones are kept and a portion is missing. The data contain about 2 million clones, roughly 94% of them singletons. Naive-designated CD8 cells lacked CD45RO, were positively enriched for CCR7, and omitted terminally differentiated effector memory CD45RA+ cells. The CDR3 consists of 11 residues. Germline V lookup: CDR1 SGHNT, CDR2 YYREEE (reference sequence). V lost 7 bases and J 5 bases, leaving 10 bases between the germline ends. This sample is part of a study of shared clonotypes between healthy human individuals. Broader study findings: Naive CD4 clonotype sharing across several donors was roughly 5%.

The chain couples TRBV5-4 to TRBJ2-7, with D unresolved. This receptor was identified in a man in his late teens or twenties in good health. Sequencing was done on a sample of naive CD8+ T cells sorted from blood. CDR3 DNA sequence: TGTGCCAGCCAAAGTGAGAACGAGCAGTACTTC. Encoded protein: CASQSENEQYF.